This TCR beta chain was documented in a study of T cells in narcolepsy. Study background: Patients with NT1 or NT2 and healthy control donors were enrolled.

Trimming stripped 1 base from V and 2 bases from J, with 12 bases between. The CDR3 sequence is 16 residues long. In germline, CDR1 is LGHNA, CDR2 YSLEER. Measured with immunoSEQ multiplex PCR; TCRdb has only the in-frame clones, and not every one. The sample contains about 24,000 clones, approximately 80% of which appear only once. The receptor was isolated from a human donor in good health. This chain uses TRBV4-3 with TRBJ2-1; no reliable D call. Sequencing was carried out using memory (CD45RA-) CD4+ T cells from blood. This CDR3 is CASSQVDLIAYNEQFF. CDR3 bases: TGCGCCAGCAGCCAAGTTGACCTTATCGCCTACAATGAGCAGTTCTTC.